This passage covers 4 T cell receptor beta chains from one sample sequenced in a study of blood T cell repertoires in COVID-19 (dated by TCRdb to 2019 to 2021). The receptor library was made with the immunoSEQ multiplex PCR assay. The source is immuneACCESS, and TCRdb retained only in-frame sequences with V and J called. Part of the clones is not carried over; for the studies checked, unresolved V genes explain less than half of this, and the remainder is unexplained. This sample gives 310,000 or so clones in total; about 91% of them show up just once. The top ten constitute around 10% of the sample. Sequences were obtained from peripheral blood. These receptor sequences come from a young man with COVID-19, enrolled during active disease.

CDR3 residues: CASSRITGYNEQFF. In DNA, the CDR3 is TGTGCCAGCAGCAGAATCACGGGCTACAATGAGCAGTTCTTC. This chain links TRBV7-3 with TRBJ2-1; no clear D gene. The ends were cut back, 5 bases at V and 3 bases at J, with 11 bases in the middle. CDR3 length: 14 amino acids. Germline V gene sequence: CDR1 SGHTA, CDR2 FQGTGA.

Of note for this clone: An end of the junction does not agree with germline; a read error may underlie this. V and J are TRBV13 and TRBJ2-7; TRBD1 matches 7 bases. The CDR3 covers 14 residues. Per the germline V gene, CDR1 is PRHDT and CDR2 is FYEKMQ (reference sequence). The CDR3 is CASSVGTEHYEQYF. The CDR3 DNA reads TGTGCCAGCAGCGTAGGGACAGAACACTACGAGCAGTACTTC.

This clone was recorded once. The chain combines TRBV18 with TRBJ2-7; D gene uncertain. The length of the CDR3 is 12 residues. Germline V gene data show CDR1 as KGHSH and CDR2 as LQKENI. With 2 bases removed from V and 7 bases from J, the gap between germline ends came to 9 bases. In DNA form, the CDR3 reads TGTGCCAGCTCACCAACCGAGGAGGAGCAGTACTTC. It encodes CASSPTEEEQYF.

The chain recombines TRBV30 with TRBJ1-2; tentatively, D is TRBD1 (6 bases). The V gene's germline CDR1 is GTSNPN and CDR2 SVGIG (reference sequence). The CDR3 is 13 amino acids. The germline V and J ends were trimmed by 0 bases and 8 bases, with 13 bases remaining between them. In DNA form, the CDR3 reads TGTGCCTGGAGTGTATTAGTTGGGGGCGGCTACACCTTC. This codes for CAWSVLVGGGYTF. The complete variable domain, with remaining parts taken from reference TRBV30 and TRBJ1-2, reads SQTIHQWPATLVQPVGSPLSLECTVEGTSNPNLYWYRQAAGRGLQLLFYSVGIGQISSEVPQNLSASRPQDRQFILSSKKLLLSDSGFYLCAWSVLVGGGYTFGSGTRLTVV.